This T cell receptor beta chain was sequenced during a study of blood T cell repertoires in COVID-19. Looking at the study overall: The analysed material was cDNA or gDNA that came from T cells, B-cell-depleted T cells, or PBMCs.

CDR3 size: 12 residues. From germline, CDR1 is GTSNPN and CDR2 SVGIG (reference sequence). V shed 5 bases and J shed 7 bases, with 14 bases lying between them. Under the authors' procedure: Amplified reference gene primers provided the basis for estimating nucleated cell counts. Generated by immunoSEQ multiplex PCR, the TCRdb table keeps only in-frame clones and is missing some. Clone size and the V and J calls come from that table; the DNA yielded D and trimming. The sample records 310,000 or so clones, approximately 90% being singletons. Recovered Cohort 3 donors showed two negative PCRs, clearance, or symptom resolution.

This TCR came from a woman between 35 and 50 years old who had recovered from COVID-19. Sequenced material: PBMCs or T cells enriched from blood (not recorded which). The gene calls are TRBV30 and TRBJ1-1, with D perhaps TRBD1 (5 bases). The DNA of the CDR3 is TGTGCCTGGGGAGACAGAGGGCTTGAAGCTTTCTTT. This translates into CAWGDRGLEAFF.